This section outlines one T cell receptor (beta chain) sequence together with its context. Its antigen remains unidentified. The V gene's germline CDR1 is LNHDA and CDR2 SQIVND (reference sequence). The ends lost 5 bases at V and 6 bases at J; junction bases unmatched: 10. The CDR3 loop spans 15 amino acids. This specimen comes from a study of beta chain features in type 1 diabetes. The entirety of the isolated RNA underwent reverse transcription, so expressed TCRB transcripts were sequenced. Sequenced by immunoSEQ multiplex PCR; TCRdb stores in-frame clones only, minus some. This sample has about 68,000 clones, with about 50% found just once. Sort purity for all populations was recorded as exceeding 98%. Whole-study results and caveats: The cDNA sequencing approach could over-represent high-TCR-expressing cells. People with Type 1 diabetes carried modestly yet significantly shorter TCRB CDR3s in all four CD4+ subsets. Among type 1 diabetes patients, VDJ junctions had fewer insertions and more deletions. The naive, central memory and Treg TCRB repertoires looked more alike in patients than they did in healthy donors.

The sequenced material came from central memory CD4+ T cells from blood. This receptor was identified in a man under 40 with type 1 diabetes. The chain uses TRBV19 and TRBJ1-1; 9 bases are a match to TRBD1. Here the CDR3 reads CASSSTGTGLAEAFF. CDR3 sequence (DNA): TGTGCCAGTAGTTCCACCGGGACAGGGTTGGCTGAAGCTTTCTTT.